This T cell receptor beta chain appears in the sequencing data of a study of cytomegalovirus exposure and HLA in healthy donors. The study, taken as a whole, reports: Per a prior analysis, the majority of TCR beta V segments were productive roughly 90% or roughly 30% of the time.

13 Jbeta primers and 60 Vbeta primers were used for the PCR. Sequenced by immunoSEQ multiplex PCR; TCRdb stores in-frame clones only, minus some. The sample lists about 130,000 clones, around three quarters occurring once. With regard to this clone: No antigen is known for it.

CDR3 size: 14 residues. V was cut by 4 bases and J by 6 bases, with 16 bases left in between. Germline lookup yields CDR1 SNHLY and CDR2 FYNNEI. The rearrangement links TRBV2 to TRBJ2-7, with a tentative D call TRBD2 (6 bases). Sequencing was done on a sample of PBMCs. The receptor was isolated from a woman in her forties or fifties in good health and CMV-seronegative. In nucleotides, the CDR3 is TGTGCCAGCAGTGGAGCGGGCTCCGGCTTCGAGCAGTACTTC. Its translation: CASSGAGSGFEQYF.